The 4 T cell receptor beta chains reported below all come from one sample, sequenced in a study of CD8 T cells in ankylosing spondylitis. TCRdb re-called the 5' RACE reads through MiXCR, storing one row per CDR3 protein. The data show roughly 230,000 distinct CDR3 sequences, with 18% seen just once and more than 25% held by the top ten. Material: blood, either unsorted or a sorted T cell fraction (not recorded which). The receptors derive from a male donor with ankylosing spondylitis or in good health (not recorded which).

This clonotype was observed many times. The chain couples TRBV27 to TRBJ2-3, with D perhaps TRBD2 (6 bases). Germline CDR1 MNHEY, CDR2 SMNVEV (reference sequence). The V end lost 2 bases, the J end lost 4 bases, and 10 bases lay between the germline ends. The CDR3 length is 14 residues. The CDR3, as DNA: TGTGCCAGCAGTTTAACAGGAGGGGCAGATACGCAGTATTTT. Translated: CASSLTGGADTQYF.

The V gene is TRBV27, the J gene TRBJ2-7; the D gene is possibly TRBD1 (6 bases). Trimming took 3 bases from V and 2 from J, leaving 8 bases between them. CDR3 length equals 13 residues. CDR1 MNHEY and CDR2 SMNVEV come from the germline V gene (reference sequence). The DNA of the CDR3 is TGTGCCAGCAGTTTCCGGACAGCCTACGAGCAGTACTTC. Its translation: CASSFRTAYEQYF.

This clonotype was seen a few times. The rearrangement uses TRBV27 and TRBJ2-3; no clear D gene. Germline V gives CDR1 MNHEY, CDR2 SMNVEV (reference sequence). The CDR3 loop spans 16 amino acids. Trimming left V 5 bases short and J 2 bases short, with 17 bases between. CDR3 nucleotides: TGTGCCAGCAGTCAACGTGGCGGATCCACCACAGATACGCAGTATTTT. It codes for CASSQRGGSTTDTQYF.

This clonotype showed up many times. The V gene is TRBV5-1, the J gene TRBJ2-2, with 10 bases matching TRBD2. The CDR3 totals 20 residues. V shed 4 bases, J shed 0 bases, and the junction held 15 bases outside the gene matches. CDR1 is SGHRS, CDR2 YFSETQ, per germline. The CDR3 DNA sequence: TGCGCCAGCAGCGCGACGACGGTCGGACTAGCGGACTCGAACACCGGGGAGCTGTTTTTT. As protein: CASSATTVGLADSNTGELFF.